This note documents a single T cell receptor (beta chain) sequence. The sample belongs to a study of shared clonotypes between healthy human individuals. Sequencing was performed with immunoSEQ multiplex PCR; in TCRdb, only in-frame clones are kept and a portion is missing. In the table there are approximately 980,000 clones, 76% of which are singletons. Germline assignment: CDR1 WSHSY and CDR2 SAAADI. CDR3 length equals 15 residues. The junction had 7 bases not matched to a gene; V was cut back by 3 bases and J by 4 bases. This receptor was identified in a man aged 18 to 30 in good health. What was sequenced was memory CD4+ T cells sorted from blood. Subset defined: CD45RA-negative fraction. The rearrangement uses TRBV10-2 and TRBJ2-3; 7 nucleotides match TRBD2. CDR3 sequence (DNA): TGCGCCAGCAGTGAAACTAGCGTTCGGTCAGATACGCAGTATTTT. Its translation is CASSETSVRSDTQYF.